This TCR beta chain was recovered during a study of T-cell reconstitution after alpha-beta-depleted transplantation in children. This clonotype has just a few counts. This CDR3 has 14 residues. V gave up 1 base and J gave up 5 bases; unmatched junction bases: 5. Germline V lookup: CDR1 SGHRS, CDR2 YFSETQ. Researchers prepared the TCRbeta library using unique molecular identifiers, the study reports. TCRdb reprocessed the PCR reads via MiXCR and lists one record per CDR3 protein. Of fewer than 700,000 distinct CDR3 sequences in the sample, 10% to 15% were seen once. The material was PBMCs, mostly from graft donor cells, obtained 360 days after TCRalphabeta/CD19-depleted stem cell transplant. The rearrangement joins TRBV5-1 to TRBJ2-5, with 7 bases identical to TRBD1. This clonotype was sampled from a male patient between 5 and 17 years old who had a stem cell transplant for acute myeloid leukemia, so the T cells may come from the graft donor. The CDR3: CASSLRPRGETQYF. Written as DNA, the CDR3 is TGCGCCAGCAGCTTGAGGCCCAGGGGGGAGACCCAGTACTTC.